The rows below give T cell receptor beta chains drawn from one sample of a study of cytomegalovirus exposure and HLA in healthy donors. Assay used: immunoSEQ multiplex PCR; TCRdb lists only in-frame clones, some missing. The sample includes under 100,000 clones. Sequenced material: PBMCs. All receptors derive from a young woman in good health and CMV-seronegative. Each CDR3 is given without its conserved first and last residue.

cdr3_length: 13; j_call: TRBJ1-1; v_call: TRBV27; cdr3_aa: ASSLKGGLNTEAF
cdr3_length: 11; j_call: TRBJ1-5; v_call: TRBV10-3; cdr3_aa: AIRDRDNQPQH
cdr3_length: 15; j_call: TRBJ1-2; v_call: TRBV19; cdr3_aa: ASKYRHEAQSNYGYT
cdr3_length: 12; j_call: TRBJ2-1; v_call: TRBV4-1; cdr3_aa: ASSPDSQRNEQF
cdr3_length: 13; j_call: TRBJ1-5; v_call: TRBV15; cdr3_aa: ATSRGAQGNQPQH
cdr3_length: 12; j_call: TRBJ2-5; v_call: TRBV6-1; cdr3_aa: ATGTSGGQETQY
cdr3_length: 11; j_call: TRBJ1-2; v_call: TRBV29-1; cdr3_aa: SVEDQGNYGYT
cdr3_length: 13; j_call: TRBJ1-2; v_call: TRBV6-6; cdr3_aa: ASSYSSGGFYGYT
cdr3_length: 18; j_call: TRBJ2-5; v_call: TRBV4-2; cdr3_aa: ASSQEIRASTRLVAETQY
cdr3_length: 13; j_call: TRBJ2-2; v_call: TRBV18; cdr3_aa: ASSLGTTNTGELF
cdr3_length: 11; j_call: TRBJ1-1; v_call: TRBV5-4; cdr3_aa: ASSSGLNTEAF
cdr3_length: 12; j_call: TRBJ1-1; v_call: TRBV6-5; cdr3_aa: ASSSTGGNTEAF
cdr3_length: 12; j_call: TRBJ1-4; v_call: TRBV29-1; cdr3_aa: SVSSTGVDEKLF
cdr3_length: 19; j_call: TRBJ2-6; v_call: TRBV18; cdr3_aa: ASSPYVTSGGPSSGANVLT
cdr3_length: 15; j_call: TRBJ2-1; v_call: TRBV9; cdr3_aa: ASSVAGGEEGDNEQF
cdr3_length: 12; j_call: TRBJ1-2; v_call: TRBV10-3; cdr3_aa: AISAGTGNYGYT
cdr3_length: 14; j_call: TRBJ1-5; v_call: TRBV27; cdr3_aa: ASSSNTQGGDQPQH
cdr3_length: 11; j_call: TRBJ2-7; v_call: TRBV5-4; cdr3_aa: ASSRDRGYEQY
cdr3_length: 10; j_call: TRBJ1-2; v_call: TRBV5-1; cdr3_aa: ASSLDRDGYT
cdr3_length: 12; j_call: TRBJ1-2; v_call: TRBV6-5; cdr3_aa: ASSYDRDNYGYT
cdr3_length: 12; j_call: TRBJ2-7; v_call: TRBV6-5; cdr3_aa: ASSYHTGPYEQY
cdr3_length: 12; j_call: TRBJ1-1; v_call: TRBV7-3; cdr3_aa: ASSPGQSGTEAF
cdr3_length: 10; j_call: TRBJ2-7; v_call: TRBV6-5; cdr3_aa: ASYRSSYEQY
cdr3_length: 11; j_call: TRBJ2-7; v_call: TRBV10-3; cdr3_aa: AISPYREREQY
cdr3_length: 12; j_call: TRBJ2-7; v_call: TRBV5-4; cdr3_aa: ASSLRDTSYEQY
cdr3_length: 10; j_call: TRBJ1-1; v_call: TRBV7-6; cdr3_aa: ASRGINTEAF
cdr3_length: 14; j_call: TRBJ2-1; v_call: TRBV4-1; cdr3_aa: ASSQPTSGSWNEQF
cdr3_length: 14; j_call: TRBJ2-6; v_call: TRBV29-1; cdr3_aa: SVLSLMRQGANVLT
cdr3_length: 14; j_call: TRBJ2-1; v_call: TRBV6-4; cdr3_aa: ASSDASGGAPGEQF
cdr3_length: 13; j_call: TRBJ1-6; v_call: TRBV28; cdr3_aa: ASSSGSSYNSPLH
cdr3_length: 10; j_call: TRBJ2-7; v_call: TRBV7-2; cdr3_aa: ASSSDRGRQY
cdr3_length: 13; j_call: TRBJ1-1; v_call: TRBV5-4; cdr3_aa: ASSRPDRRFTEAF
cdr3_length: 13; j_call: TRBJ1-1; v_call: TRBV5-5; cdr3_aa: ASSLRGGVNTEAF
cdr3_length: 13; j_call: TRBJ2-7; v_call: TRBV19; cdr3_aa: ASSTSGTGSYEQY
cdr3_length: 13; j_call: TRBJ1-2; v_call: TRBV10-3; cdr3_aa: ASMARDNRYYGYT
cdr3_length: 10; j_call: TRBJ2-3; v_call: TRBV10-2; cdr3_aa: ASRFSADTQY
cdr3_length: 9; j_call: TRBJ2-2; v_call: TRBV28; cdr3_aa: ASSLRGPSV
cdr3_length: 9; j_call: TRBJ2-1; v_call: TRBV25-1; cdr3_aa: ASSLAREQF
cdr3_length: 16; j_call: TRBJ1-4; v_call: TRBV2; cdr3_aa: ASSELRQGPTTNEKLF
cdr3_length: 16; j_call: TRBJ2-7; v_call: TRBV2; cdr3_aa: ATQVNILAGGSSYEQY
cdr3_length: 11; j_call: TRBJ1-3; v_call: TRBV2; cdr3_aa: ASRGDSGNTIY
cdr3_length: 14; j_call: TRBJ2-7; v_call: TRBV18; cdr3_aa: ASSPLTSGGQYEQY
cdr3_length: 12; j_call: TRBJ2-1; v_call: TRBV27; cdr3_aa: ASSRESSYNEQF
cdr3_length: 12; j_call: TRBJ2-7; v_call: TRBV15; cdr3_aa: ATSRGRSSYEQY
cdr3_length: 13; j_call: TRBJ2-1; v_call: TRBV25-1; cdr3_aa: ASSPLAPSYNEQF
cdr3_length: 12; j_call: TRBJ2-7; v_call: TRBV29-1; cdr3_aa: SVGTSGPSYEQY
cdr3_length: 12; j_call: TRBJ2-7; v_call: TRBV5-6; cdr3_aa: ASSFQTAYYEQY
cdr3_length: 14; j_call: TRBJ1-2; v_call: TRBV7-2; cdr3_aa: ASSLVGSGVYYGYT
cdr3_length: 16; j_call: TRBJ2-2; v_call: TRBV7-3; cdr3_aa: ASSLRPPGQGVPGELF
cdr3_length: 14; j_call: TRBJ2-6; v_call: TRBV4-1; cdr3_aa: ASSQGGYSGANVLT
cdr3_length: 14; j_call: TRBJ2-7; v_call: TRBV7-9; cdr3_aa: ASSLLGLADSYEQY
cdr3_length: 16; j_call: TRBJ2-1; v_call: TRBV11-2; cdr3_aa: ASSPLRATSGVYNEQF